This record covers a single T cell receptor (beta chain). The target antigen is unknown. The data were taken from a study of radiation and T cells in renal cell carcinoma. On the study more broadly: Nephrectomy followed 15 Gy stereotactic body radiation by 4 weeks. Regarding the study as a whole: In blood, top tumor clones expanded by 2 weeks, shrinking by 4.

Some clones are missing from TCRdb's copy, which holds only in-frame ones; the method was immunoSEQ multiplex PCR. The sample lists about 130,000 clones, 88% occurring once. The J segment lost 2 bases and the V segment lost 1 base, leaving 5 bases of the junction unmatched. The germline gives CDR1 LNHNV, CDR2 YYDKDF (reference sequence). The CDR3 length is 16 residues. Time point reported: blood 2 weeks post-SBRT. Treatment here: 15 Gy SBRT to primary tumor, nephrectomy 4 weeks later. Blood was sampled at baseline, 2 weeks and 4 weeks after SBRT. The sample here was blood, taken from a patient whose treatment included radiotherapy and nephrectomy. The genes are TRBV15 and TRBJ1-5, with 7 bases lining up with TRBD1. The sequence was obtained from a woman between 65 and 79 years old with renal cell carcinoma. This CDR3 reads CATSRGDRAGNQPQHF. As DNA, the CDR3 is TGTGCCACCAGCAGAGGCGACAGGGCGGGCAATCAGCCCCAGCATTTT.